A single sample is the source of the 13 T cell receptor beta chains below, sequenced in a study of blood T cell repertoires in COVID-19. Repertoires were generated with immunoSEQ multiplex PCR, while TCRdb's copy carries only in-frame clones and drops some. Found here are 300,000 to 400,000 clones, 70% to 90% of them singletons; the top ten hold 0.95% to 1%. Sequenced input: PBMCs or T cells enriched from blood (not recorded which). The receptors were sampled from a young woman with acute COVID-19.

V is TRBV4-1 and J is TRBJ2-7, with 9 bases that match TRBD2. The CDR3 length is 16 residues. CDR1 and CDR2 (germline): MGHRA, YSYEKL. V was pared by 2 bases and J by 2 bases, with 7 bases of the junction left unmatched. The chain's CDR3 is CASSQMWLAGTYEQYF. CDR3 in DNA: TGCGCCAGCAGCCAAATGTGGCTAGCGGGGACCTACGAGCAGTACTTC.

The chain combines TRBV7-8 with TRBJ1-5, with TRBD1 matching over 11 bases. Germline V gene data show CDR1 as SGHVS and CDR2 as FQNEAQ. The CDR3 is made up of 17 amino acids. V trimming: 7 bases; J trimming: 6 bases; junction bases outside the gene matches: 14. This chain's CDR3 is CASTLGTRTGGFQPQHF. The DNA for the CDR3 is TGTGCCAGCACCCTAGGAACCCGGACAGGGGGCTTTCAGCCCCAGCATTTT.

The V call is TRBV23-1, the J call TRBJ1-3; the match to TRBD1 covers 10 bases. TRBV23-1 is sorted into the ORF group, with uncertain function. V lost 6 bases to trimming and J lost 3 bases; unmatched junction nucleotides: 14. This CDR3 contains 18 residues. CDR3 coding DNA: TGCGCCAGCAGCCAAGGTCGACAGGGGGCGCGGAGTGGAAACACCATATATTTT. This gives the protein CASSQGRQGARSGNTIYF.

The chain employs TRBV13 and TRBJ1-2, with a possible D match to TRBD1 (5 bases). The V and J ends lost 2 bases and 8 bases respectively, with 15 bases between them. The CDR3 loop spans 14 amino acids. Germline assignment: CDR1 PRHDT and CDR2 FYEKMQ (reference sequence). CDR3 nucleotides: TGTGCCAGCAGCTTATCCCAGGGCGCGGAAGGCTACACCTTC. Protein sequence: CASSLSQGAEGYTF.

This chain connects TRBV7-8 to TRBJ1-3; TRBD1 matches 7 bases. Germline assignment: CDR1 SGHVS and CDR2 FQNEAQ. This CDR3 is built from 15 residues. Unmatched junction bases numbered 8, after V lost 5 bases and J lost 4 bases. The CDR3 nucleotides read TGTGCCAGCAGCCGAGAAGGGACAGCCGGAAACACCATATATTTT. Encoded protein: CASSREGTAGNTIYF.

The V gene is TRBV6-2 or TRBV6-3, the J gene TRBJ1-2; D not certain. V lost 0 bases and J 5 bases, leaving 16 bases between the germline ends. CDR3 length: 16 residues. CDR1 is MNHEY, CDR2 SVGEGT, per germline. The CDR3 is CASSYSRWLLGYGYTF. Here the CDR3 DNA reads TGTGCCAGCAGTTACTCGAGGTGGCTTTTAGGATATGGCTACACCTTC.

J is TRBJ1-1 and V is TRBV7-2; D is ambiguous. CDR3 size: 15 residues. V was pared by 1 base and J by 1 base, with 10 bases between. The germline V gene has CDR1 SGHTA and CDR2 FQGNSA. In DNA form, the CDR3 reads TGTGCCAGCAGCTTAGTTCGGGCGGGGAACACTGAAGCTTTCTTT. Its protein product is CASSLVRAGNTEAFF.

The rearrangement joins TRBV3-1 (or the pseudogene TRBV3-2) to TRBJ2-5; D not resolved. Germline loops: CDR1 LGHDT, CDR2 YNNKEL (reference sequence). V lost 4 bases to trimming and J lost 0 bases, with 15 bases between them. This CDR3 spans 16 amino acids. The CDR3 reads CASSPGSGWNQETQYF. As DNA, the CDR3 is TGTGCCAGCAGCCCTGGTTCCGGGTGGAACCAAGAGACCCAGTACTTC.

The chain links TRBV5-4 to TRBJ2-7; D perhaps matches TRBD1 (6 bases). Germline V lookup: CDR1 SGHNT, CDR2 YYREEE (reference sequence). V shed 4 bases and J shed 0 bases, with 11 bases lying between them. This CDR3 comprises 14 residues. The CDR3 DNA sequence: TGTGCCAGCAGCCCGCAGGGGAGCTCCTACGAGCAGTACTTC. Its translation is CASSPQGSSYEQYF.

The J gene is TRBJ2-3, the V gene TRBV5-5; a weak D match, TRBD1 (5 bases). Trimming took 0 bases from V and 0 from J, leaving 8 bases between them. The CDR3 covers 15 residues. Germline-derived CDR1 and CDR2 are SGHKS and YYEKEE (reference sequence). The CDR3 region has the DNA TGTGCCAGCAGCTTGGCTGACAGTAGCACAGATACGCAGTATTTT. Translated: CASSLADSSTDTQYF.

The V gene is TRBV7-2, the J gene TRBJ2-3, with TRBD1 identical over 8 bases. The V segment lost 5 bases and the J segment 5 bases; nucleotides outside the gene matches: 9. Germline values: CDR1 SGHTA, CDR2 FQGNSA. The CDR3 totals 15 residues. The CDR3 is CASSQQGVGRDTQYF. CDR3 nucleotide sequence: TGTGCCAGCAGCCAACAGGGGGTAGGGAGAGATACGCAGTATTTT. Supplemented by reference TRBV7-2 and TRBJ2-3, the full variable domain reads GAGVSQSPSNKVTEKGKDVELRCDPISGHTALYWYRQSLGQGLEFLIYFQGNSAPDKSGLPSDRFSAERTGGSVSTLTIQRTQQEDSAVYLCASSQQGVGRDTQYFGPGTRLTVL.

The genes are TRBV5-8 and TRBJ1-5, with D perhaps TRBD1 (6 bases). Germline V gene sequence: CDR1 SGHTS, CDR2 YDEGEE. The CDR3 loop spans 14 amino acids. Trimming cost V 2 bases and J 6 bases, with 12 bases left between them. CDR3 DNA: TGTGCCAGCAGCTTATTGCAGGGGAGTCAGCCCCAGCATTTT. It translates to CASSLLQGSQPQHF.

DNA for the CDR3: TGTGCCAGCAGCCCGACGGGAACTGGAACCTACAATGAGCAGTTCTTC. Residues: CASSPTGTGTYNEQFF. The genes are TRBV11-3 and TRBJ2-1, with D maybe TRBD2 (5 bases). This CDR3 region has 16 residues. From germline, CDR1 is SGHNT and CDR2 YENEEA. Trimming left V 5 bases short and J 2 bases short, with 16 bases between. The complete variable domain, with remaining parts taken from reference TRBV11-3 and TRBJ2-1, reads EAGVVQSPRYKIIEKKQPVAFWCNPISGHNTLYWYLQNLGQGPELLIRYENEEAVDDSQLPKDRFSAERLKGVDSTLKIQPAELGDSAVYLCASSPTGTGTYNEQFFGPGTRLTVL.